These 22 T cell receptor beta chains were all obtained from the same sample, sequenced in a study of molecular identifiers for immune sequencing clone quantification. From the PCR reads, TCRdb called clonotypes with MiXCR, one entry per CDR3 protein. The sample holds approximately 54,000 distinct CDR3 sequences, around 25% seen once. Sequenced sample: naive CD8+ T cells from blood, with Jurkat cell RNA spiked in. Regarding subset: FACS-sorted CD8+CD4-CCR7+CD45RA+ naive T cells. The receptor source for this set is a human donor in good health. Some libraries in this study had Jurkat cell RNA spiked in.

About this clonotype itself: A read error may be the cause here, since a much bigger clone is one base away. This chain connects TRBV19 to TRBJ2-5; D unresolved. Germline CDR1 is LNHDA and CDR2 is SQIVND (reference sequence). Trimming cost V 3 bases and J 4 bases, with 15 bases left between them. The CDR3 extends over 15 amino acids. This CDR3 reads CASSILPGLPETQYF. As DNA, the CDR3 is TGTGCCAGTAGTATTCTGCCAGGCCTCCCAGAGACCCAGTACTTC.

This clonotype was seen ten or more times. The chain uses TRBV5-4 and TRBJ2-7; 9 positions match TRBD1. The germline V gene encodes CDR1 SGHNT and CDR2 YYREEE (reference sequence). V shed 4 bases, J shed 4 bases, and the junction held 6 bases outside the gene matches. There are 14 residues in the CDR3. DNA for the CDR3: TGTGCCAGCAGCCCCGGACAGGGGAAATACGAGCAGTACTTC. The encoded protein is CASSPGQGKYEQYF.

This clonotype was observed many times. The gene calls are TRBV29-1 and TRBJ2-3; D not resolved. The germline CDR1 and CDR2 sequences are SQVTM and ANQGSEA. V dropped 2 bases and J dropped 0 bases, with 9 bases sitting between them. This CDR3 region has 14 residues. The CDR3, as DNA: TGCAGCGTTGAATTTGTTTCTAGCACAGATACGCAGTATTTT. This codes for CSVEFVSSTDTQYF.

This clonotype was picked up a small number of times. The CDR3: CASREGGTDTQYF. CDR3 bases: TGTGCCAGTAGGGAGGGGGGCACAGATACGCAGTATTTT. The J gene is TRBJ2-3, the V gene TRBV19; D tentatively fits TRBD1 or TRBD2 (6 bases each). V dropped 6 bases and J dropped 1 base, with 8 bases sitting between them. This CDR3 contains 13 residues. The V gene's germline CDR1 is LNHDA and CDR2 SQIVND (reference sequence).

This clonotype was recorded a few times. The chain couples TRBV11-3 to TRBJ2-1, with D perhaps matching TRBD2 (6 bases). This CDR3 comprises 14 residues. Deletions cut 3 bases from V and 3 bases from J, with 9 bases between. Looked up from germline, CDR1 is SGHNT and CDR2 is YENEEA. CDR3 amino acids: CASSFGTFYNEQFF. CDR3 in DNA: TGTGCCAGCAGCTTTGGGACTTTCTACAATGAGCAGTTCTTC.

In its sample, this clonotype was seen a few times. The final CDR3 position lacks the conserved phenylalanine or tryptophan, pointing to a likely read error. The V gene is TRBV19, the J gene TRBJ2-7, with D tentatively TRBD1 (5 bases). CDR1 and CDR2 from the germline V gene are LNHDA and SQIVND (reference sequence). The CDR3 spans 13 residues. V gave up 5 bases and J gave up 7 bases, with 15 bases separating them. The CDR3 is CASSATGSGEQYL. CDR3 coding DNA: TGTGCCAGTAGTGCAACTGGCTCAGGGGAGCAGTACCTC.

This clonotype occurred many times. The junction and the germline gene differ at one end; a read error may be behind it. The chain recombines TRBV7-9 with TRBJ2-3; D is uncertain. CDR1 and CDR2 (germline): SEHNR, FQNEAQ (reference sequence). CDR3 size: 10 residues. The CDR3 sequence: CANSTDTQYF. The CDR3 DNA reads TGTGCCAACAGCACAGATACGCAGTATTTT. Drawing the rest from reference TRBV7-9 and TRBJ2-3, the complete variable domain is DTGVSQNPRHKITKRGQNVTFRCDPISEHNRLYWYRQTLGQGPEFLTYFQNEAQLEKSRLLSDRFSAERPKGSFSTLEIQRTEQGDSAMYLCANSTDTQYFGPGTRLTVL.

This clonotype was seen more than once but under ten times. This chain connects TRBV10-3 to TRBJ2-5; 9 positions agree with TRBD2. The V gene's germline CDR1 is ENHRY and CDR2 SYGVKD. The length of the CDR3 is 19 residues. V dropped 6 bases and J dropped 2; count of bases not matched to a gene: 19. CDR3: CAISPVFSLSGGPQETQYF. CDR3 bases: TGTGCCATCAGCCCCGTGTTCTCGTTGAGCGGGGGGCCTCAAGAGACCCAGTACTTC.

The table lists this clonotype with many counts. The CDR3 loop is CASSLLTLGKNIQYF. CDR3 nucleotide sequence: TGTGCCAGCAGTTTACTGACCTTGGGGAAAAACATTCAGTACTTC. This chain links TRBV28 with TRBJ2-4; D gene ambiguous. Germline values: CDR1 MDHEN, CDR2 SYDVKM. The V end was cut by 2 bases, the J end by 4 bases, with 12 bases between. The CDR3 is 15 residues long.

This clonotype was counted ten times or more. The rearrangement joins TRBV11-2 to TRBJ2-1, with D perhaps assigned TRBD1 or TRBD2 (5 bases each). This CDR3 comprises 19 residues. Trimming left V 2 bases short and J 3 bases short, with 23 bases between. The germline gives CDR1 SGHAT, CDR2 FQNNGV. The CDR3 coding sequence is TGTGCCAGCAGCTTATGGGCTCCCCCTCTAGGGGAGAACTACAATGAGCAGTTCTTC. Its translation: CASSLWAPPLGENYNEQFF.

This clonotype appeared many times. The gene calls are TRBV28 and TRBJ1-5; possible D gene TRBD1, 6 bases. The CDR3 loop spans 12 amino acids. Germline lookup yields CDR1 MDHEN and CDR2 SYDVKM. CDR3 sequence reads: CGWGASNQPQHF. In DNA, the CDR3 is TGTGGTTGGGGGGCAAGCAATCAGCCCCAGCATTTT. Together with reference TRBV28 and TRBJ1-5, the CDR3 gives the full variable domain: DVKVTQSSRYLVKRTGEKVFLECVQDMDHENMFWYRQDPGLGLRLIYFSYDVKMKEKGDIPEGYSVSREKKERFSLILESASTNQTSMYLCGWGASNQPQHFGDGTRLSIL.

V and J are TRBV5-3 and TRBJ2-3; 9 positions match TRBD1. TRBV5-3 is designated an ORF whose function remains uncertain. Germline trimming cut 8 bases from V and 2 bases from J; bases unmatched to any gene: 12. This CDR3 has 16 residues. Here the CDR3 reads CASSWGQGIPTDTQYF. The DNA for the CDR3 is TGTGCCAGCAGTTGGGGACAGGGAATACCCACAGATACGCAGTATTTT.

The chain recombines TRBV30 with TRBJ1-5; possible D gene TRBD1, 5 bases. Germline loops: CDR1 GTSNPN, CDR2 SVGIG (reference sequence). Trimming removed 2 bases from V and 5 bases from J, with 10 bases in between. CDR3 length: 13 amino acids. CDR3 DNA sequence: TGTGCCTGGAGTCCCGGGGGGTATCAGCCCCAGCATTTT. It translates to CAWSPGGYQPQHF.

The table lists this clonotype with many counts. The chain joins TRBV29-1 to TRBJ2-7; D gene unclear. CDR3 length: 11 residues. Trimming shortened V by 3 bases and J by 3 bases, and 6 bases separated the two germline ends. Germline values: CDR1 SQVTM, CDR2 ANQGSEA. In nucleotides, the CDR3 is TGCAGCGTTGAGAGAAACTACGAGCAGTACTTC. It codes for CSVERNYEQYF.

Remarks on this clonotype: A much larger clone sits a single nucleotide away, making a read error possible. The chain recombines TRBV7-6 with TRBJ2-3, with D maybe TRBD1 (5 bases). The J call is in doubt because the DNA end fits TRBJ1-5 better. Germline V gives CDR1 SGHVS, CDR2 FNYEAQ. This CDR3 has 15 amino acids. The chain's CDR3 is CASSLAGTSTDTQHF. In nucleotides, the CDR3 is TGTGCCAGCAGCTTAGCGGGGACTTCCACAGATACGCAGCATTTT.

This clonotype was seen many times. This chain joins TRBV4-1 and TRBJ2-3; a possible D gene is TRBD2 (6 bases). Trimming removed 10 bases at V and 0 bases at J, with 17 bases between. CDR3 length: 15 residues. Germline-derived CDR1 and CDR2 are MGHRA and YSYEKL. DNA for the CDR3: TGCGCCACCTACCAAGGGCGGGACAGCACAGATACGCAGTATTTT. Its translation: CATYQGRDSTDTQYF.

Ten or more counts support this clonotype. The chain combines TRBV19 with TRBJ2-3; 11 nucleotides agree with TRBD1. This CDR3 is built from 13 residues. Per the germline V gene, CDR1 is LNHDA and CDR2 is SQIVND (reference sequence). Trimming removed 8 bases from V and 4 bases from J; junction bases left unmatched: 2. CDR3 protein: CASQGQGADTQYF. The CDR3, as DNA: TGTGCCAGTCAGGGACAGGGGGCAGATACGCAGTATTTT.

Comments on this clonotype: One junction end disagrees with the germline gene, perhaps due to a read error. The chain recombines TRBV7-9 with TRBJ1-5; 11 positions match TRBD1. The CDR3 length is 15 residues. Germline V gives CDR1 SEHNR, CDR2 FQNEAQ (reference sequence). The DNA for the CDR3 is TGTGTCAGCAGCTCCGGACAGGGGGCCTATCAGCCCCAGCATTTT. Its translation: CVSSSGQGAYQPQHF. Complete variable domain (other parts from reference TRBV7-9 and TRBJ1-5): DTGVSQNPRHKITKRGQNVTFRCDPISEHNRLYWYRQTLGQGPEFLTYFQNEAQLEKSRLLSDRFSAERPKGSFSTLEIQRTEQGDSAMYLCVSSSGQGAYQPQHFGDGTRLSIL.

This clonotype was recorded many times. This sequence joins TRBV29-1 and TRBJ2-7, with 9 bases aligning to TRBD1. The CDR3 is made up of 12 amino acids. V was clipped by 8 bases and J by 5 bases; unmatched bases: 7. Germline V gene sequence: CDR1 SQVTM, CDR2 ANQGSEA. The CDR3 loop reads CSTRDRVNEQYF. DNA of the CDR3: TGCAGCACCAGGGACAGGGTGAACGAGCAGTACTTC.

This clonotype was seen repeatedly, ten times or more. This sequence joins TRBV7-9 and TRBJ2-2; D is undetermined. Deletions cut 1 base from V and 2 bases from J, with 5 bases between. There are 14 residues in the CDR3. Germline V gene sequence: CDR1 SEHNR, CDR2 FQNEAQ (reference sequence). The DNA for the CDR3 is TGTGCCAGCAGCTTAGTATTAAACACCGGGGAGCTGTTTTTT. Protein product: CASSLVLNTGELFF.

A remark on this clonotype: This may come from a read error, since a much larger clone is one base off. The conserved final phenylalanine or tryptophan is absent from the CDR3, which likely points to a read error. This chain connects TRBV13 to TRBJ2-1; D tentatively fits TRBD1 or TRBD2 (5 bases each). CDR3 length: 15 amino acids. CDR1 PRHDT and CDR2 FYEKMQ come from the germline V gene (reference sequence). V lost 4 bases and J lost 9, with 19 bases in between. In DNA, the CDR3 is TGTGCCAGCAGCTCACCCGGGACCCCAGGCGGTGAGCAGTTCCTC. Translated: CASSSPGTPGGEQFL.

This clonotype was counted ten times or more. The chain combines TRBV28 with TRBJ1-5; perhaps TRBD1 as D (6 bases). V was trimmed by 1 base and J by 3 bases, leaving 13 bases between them. CDR3 length: 16 amino acids. From germline, CDR1 is MDHEN and CDR2 SYDVKM. The CDR3 region is CASSLLGDNNNQPQHF. Written as DNA, the CDR3 is TGTGCCAGCAGTTTATTAGGGGACAATAACAATCAGCCCCAGCATTTT.